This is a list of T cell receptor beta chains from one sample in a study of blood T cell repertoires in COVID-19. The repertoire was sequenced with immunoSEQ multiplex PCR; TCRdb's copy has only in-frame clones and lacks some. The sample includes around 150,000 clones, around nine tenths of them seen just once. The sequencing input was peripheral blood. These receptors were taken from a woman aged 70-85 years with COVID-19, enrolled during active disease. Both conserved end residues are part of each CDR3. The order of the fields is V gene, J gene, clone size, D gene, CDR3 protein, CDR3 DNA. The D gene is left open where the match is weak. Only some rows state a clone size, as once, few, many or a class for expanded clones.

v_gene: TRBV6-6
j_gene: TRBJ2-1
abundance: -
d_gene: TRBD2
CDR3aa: CASSPITQLAGGGRDEQFF
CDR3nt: TGTGCCAGCAGTCCGATCACCCAACTAGCGGGGGGCGGTAGGGATGAGCAGTTCTTC

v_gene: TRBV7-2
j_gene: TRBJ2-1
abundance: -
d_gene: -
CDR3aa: CASSFTSGYNEQFF
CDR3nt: TGTGCCAGCAGCTTTACTAGTGGGTACAATGAGCAGTTCTTC

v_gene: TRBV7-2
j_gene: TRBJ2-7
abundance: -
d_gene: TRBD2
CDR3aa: CASSLGSGGLAYEQYF
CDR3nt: TGTGCCAGCAGCTTAGGAAGCGGGGGGCTCGCCTACGAGCAGTACTTC

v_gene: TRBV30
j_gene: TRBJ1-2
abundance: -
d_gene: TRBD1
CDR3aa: CAWSVRRTGSGYTF
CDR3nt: TGTGCCTGGAGTGTACGCCGGACAGGGAGCGGCTACACCTTC

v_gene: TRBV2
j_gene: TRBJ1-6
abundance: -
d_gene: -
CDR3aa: CASNGGGASVNSPLHF
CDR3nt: TGTGCCAGCAATGGCGGGGGGGCAAGTGTCAATTCACCCCTCCACTTT

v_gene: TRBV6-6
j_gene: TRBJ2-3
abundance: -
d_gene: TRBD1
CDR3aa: CASSRQGVTTDTQYF
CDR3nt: TGTGCCAGCAGCCGGCAGGGGGTGACCACAGATACGCAGTATTTT

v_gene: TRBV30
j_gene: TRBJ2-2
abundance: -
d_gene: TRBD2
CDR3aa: CAWGRGGGTGELFF
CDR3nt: TGTGCCTGGGGACGGGGGGGCGGTACCGGGGAGCTGTTTTTT

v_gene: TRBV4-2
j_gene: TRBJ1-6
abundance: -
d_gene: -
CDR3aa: CASSQDFAGDSPLHF
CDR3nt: TGTGCCAGCAGCCAAGATTTCGCGGGAGATTCACCCCTCCACTTT

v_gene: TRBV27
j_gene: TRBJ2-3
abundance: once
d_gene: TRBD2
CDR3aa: CASSLGGGASDTQYF
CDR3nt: TGTGCCAGCAGTTTAGGCGGGGGGGCTTCAGATACGCAGTATTTT

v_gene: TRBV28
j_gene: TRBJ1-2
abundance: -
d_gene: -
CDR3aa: CASSLGSLPGYTF
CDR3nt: TGTGCCAGCAGTTTGGGGAGTCTACCTGGCTACACCTTC

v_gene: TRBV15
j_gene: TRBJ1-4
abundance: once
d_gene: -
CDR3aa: CATSRSLGDATNEKLFF
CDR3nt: TGTGCCACCAGCAGATCCTTAGGGGATGCAACTAATGAAAAACTGTTTTTT

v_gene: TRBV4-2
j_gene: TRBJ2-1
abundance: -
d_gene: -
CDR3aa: CASSQAPSSYNEQFF
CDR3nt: TGTGCCAGCAGCCAAGCTCCGAGCTCCTACAATGAGCAGTTCTTC

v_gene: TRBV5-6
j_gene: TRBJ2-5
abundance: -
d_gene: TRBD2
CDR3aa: CASSLRRVRGGVKETQYF
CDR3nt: TGTGCCAGCAGCTTGAGGAGGGTTAGGGGAGGGGTAAAAGAGACCCAGTACTTC

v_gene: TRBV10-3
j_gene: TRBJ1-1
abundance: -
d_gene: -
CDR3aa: CAITNRELGNTEAFF
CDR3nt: TGTGCCATCACCAACCGGGAGTTGGGGAACACTGAAGCTTTCTTT

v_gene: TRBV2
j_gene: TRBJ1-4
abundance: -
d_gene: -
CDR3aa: CASIQDNGEKLFF
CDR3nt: TGTGCCAGCATTCAGGATAATGGCGAAAAACTGTTTTTT

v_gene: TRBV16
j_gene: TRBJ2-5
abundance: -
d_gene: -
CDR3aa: CASSQTSSRAYQETQYF
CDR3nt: TGTGCCAGCAGCCAAACTTCATCCAGGGCGTACCAAGAGACCCAGTACTTC

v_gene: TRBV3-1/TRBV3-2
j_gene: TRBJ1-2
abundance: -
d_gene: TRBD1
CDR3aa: CASSAYRGSYGYTF
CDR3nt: TGTGCCAGCAGCGCCTACAGGGGCTCCTATGGCTACACCTTC

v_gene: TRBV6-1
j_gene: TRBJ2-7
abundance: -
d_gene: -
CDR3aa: CASSEARLYYEQYF
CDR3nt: TGTGCCAGCAGTGAAGCGCGGCTATACTACGAGCAGTACTTC

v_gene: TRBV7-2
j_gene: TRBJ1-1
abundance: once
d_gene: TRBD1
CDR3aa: CASSYGQGNTEAFF
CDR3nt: TGTGCCAGCAGCTATGGACAGGGCAACACTGAAGCTTTCTTT

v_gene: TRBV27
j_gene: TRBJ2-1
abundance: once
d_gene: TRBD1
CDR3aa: CASSLQPRQGGNEQFF
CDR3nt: TGTGCCAGCAGTTTACAACCTCGACAGGGGGGGAATGAGCAGTTCTTC

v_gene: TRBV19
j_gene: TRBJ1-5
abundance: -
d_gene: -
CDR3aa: CASSMGDIDQPQHF
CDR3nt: TGTGCCAGTAGTATGGGGGACATCGATCAGCCCCAGCATTTT

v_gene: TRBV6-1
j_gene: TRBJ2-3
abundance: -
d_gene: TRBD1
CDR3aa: CASSARTGTSTDTQYF
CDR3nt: TGTGCCAGCAGTGCTCGGACAGGGACTAGCACAGATACGCAGTATTTT

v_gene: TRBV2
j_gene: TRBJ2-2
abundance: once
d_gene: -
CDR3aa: CASSRRGGRTGELFF
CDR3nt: TGTGCCAGCAGCCGTAGGGGGGGGCGGACCGGGGAGCTGTTTTTT